The present T cell receptor beta chain was sequenced within a study of T cell responses to AZD1222 COVID-19 vaccine. The study, taken as a whole, reports: The donors showed a predominance of white British ancestry and of females, with possible underestimation of clonal diversity. Variant regions that are unmutated are reportedly the target of nearly half of spike-specific TCRs.

Sequencing was performed with immunoSEQ multiplex PCR; in TCRdb, only in-frame clones are kept and a portion is missing. The table includes under 70,000 clones, 80% detected once. This clone showed up just once. Antigen: not known. The CDR3 sequence is 15 residues long. The trim removed 2 bases at V and 9 bases at J, leaving 6 bases unmatched. Germline CDR1 is MNHEY and CDR2 is SVGEGT. Sequenced here: peripheral blood, sampled 28 days after the second AZD1222 dose. The receptor comes from an adult who received the AZD1222 COVID-19 vaccine. The chain links TRBV6-2 or TRBV6-3 to TRBJ2-2; 10 bases are shared with TRBD2. The CDR3 is CASSYLASGSRELFF. The CDR3 nucleotides read TGTGCCAGCAGTTACCTGGCTAGCGGGAGCAGGGAGCTGTTTTTT.